Reported below is one TCR beta chain. The sample originates from a study of naive and memory T cell subsets. An equimolar mix of two oligonucleotides served as the beta constant-region primer for TRBC1 and TRBC2. Four rounds of PCR amplified the ligated cDNA using nested alpha and beta constant-region primers plus SP2. TCRdb processed the UMI-ligation and nested PCR reads anew with MiXCR; each CDR3 protein has one entry. The data hold roughly 130,000 distinct CDR3 sequences, with approximately 37% observed a single time. This receptor was identified in a human donor in good health. The sample taken for sequencing was central memory CD4+ T cells from blood.

DNA of the CDR3: TGTGCCAGCAGTGGTAGCCGACAGGTCATAGCGGGCCGCTCCTACAATGAGCAGTTCTTC. Translation: CASSGSRQVIAGRSYNEQFF. This chain links TRBV25-1 with TRBJ2-1, with D perhaps TRBD2 (7 bases). The germline V and J ends were trimmed by 4 bases and 0 bases, with 25 bases remaining between them. The CDR3 runs 20 residues. Per germline, CDR1 MGHDK and CDR2 SYGVNS.